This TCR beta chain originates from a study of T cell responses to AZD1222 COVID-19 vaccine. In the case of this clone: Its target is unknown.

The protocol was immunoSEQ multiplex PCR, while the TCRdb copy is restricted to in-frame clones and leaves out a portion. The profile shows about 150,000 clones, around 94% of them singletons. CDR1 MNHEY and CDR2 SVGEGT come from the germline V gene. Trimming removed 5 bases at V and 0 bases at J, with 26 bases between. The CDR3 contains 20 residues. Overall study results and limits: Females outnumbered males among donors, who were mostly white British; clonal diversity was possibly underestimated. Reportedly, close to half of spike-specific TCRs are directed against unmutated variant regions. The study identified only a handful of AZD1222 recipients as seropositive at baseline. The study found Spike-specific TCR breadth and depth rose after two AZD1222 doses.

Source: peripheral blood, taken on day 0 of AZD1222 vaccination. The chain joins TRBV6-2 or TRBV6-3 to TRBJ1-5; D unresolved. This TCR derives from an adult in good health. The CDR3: CASSGSPAASAVYSNQPQHF. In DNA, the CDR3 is TGTGCCAGCAGTGGCTCTCCGGCGGCCAGCGCTGTTTATAGCAATCAGCCCCAGCATTTT.